This T cell receptor (beta chain) was obtained from a study of T-cell memory formation after mild COVID-19. The wider study: Among the donors, TCR clusters were largely specific to each donor.

This clonotype was detected a few times. From the 5' RACE reads, TCRdb called clonotypes with MiXCR, one entry per CDR3 protein. This sample has about 430,000 distinct CDR3 sequences, with roughly 18% found just once. This TCR derives from a young man who had mild COVID-19 (a few samples of this study predate the infection). Cell type and time point are not known. The sample consisted of PBMCs or a T cell subset sorted from them (not recorded which).

This chain's CDR3 is CASSQGVRWDGLNQPQHF. In nucleotides, the CDR3 is TGCGCCAGCAGCCAAGGGGTTCGCTGGGATGGCCTCAATCAGCCCCAGCATTTT. The V gene is TRBV4-1, the J gene TRBJ1-5; D gene uncertain. Trimming removed 1 base from V and 3 bases from J, with 19 bases in between. Germline V gives CDR1 MGHRA, CDR2 YSYEKL. This CDR3 spans 18 amino acids.